This TCR beta chain comes out of a study of beta chain features in type 1 diabetes (dated by TCRdb to 2016 to 2019). Notes on the research overall: Mean age, gender distribution, total cell number and subset yield were not different between patients and healthy donors. A total of roughly 100 million sorted cells were examined across all samples, and the number of cells per subset was strongly correlated with RNA yield. The study compared TCRB repertoires of sorted circulating CD4+ T cell subsets between recently diagnosed type 1 diabetes patients and matched healthy donors. Whereas all 30 or so donors provided naive and central memory subsets, regulatory and stem cell-like memory subsets were isolated from just 8 patients and roughly eight healthy donors. Broad study findings and their caveats: Only small numbers of individuals were included in the HLA sub-analyses, which left unresolved whether HLA type had any influence on TCRB rearrangement. Shorter templates might have been favored by PCR, but patient and control samples were amplified and corrected together, so both groups would have been affected equally by any skew. Sequencing cDNA rather than genomic DNA could over-represent highly expressing activated cells, although activation and CD3 levels did not differ between groups. Fewer insertions and more nucleotide deletions at VDJ recombination sites were observed in patients with type 1 diabetes, implying thymic rearrangement abnormalities. A moderate but significant shortening of TCRB CDR3 length was observed in type 1 diabetes patients in all four CD4+ subsets. Naive, central memory and regulatory TCRB repertoires appeared to be more alike among patients than among healthy donors.

In its sample, this clone was seen a few times. What this receptor recognizes is not known. It has no much larger one-base neighbor in the sample; base qualities were not kept. From each donor, a single peripheral blood sample of about 100 mL on average was drawn into heparinised tubes. Naive, central memory, regulatory and stem cell-like memory CD4+ T cells were sorted on a BD FACSAria II using a panel including CD45RO, CCR7, CD25, CD127, CD95 and CD27. Purity was above 95% for every sorted population. PBMCs were isolated right away by Lymphoprep density gradient centrifugation and were stained directly, without culture. To minimize batch effects, samples were stained and sorted in pairs, one healthy donor with one patient per experiment. From its cysteine to its phenylalanine, the CDR3 spans 16 amino acids. CDR3 DNA is the only sequence kept; it has 48 bases, read in frame from the first base. The High Capacity cDNA Reverse Transcription Kit was used to reverse transcribe all of the isolated RNA, meaning that expressed TCRB transcripts were what got sequenced. Deep immunoSEQ sequencing was performed on naive, central memory and regulatory T cell samples, with an average of roughly 4 million total reads per sample. Sorted cells were lysed in RLT buffer, and RNA was extracted using DNase-treated RNeasy Micro or Mini kits according to cell number. Each cell subset was processed separately to prevent cross-contamination, with patient and healthy donor samples processed together. The immunoSEQ multiplex PCR was used to amplify TCRB sequences from cDNA, generating 87-bp fragments that spanned the CDR3 region. Sequencing of the amplicons was done on the Illumina HiSeq platform. The paper's data handling went like this. PCR bias was computationally corrected using synthetic template baselines, reads within Hamming distance 2 were collapsed, and singletons that could not be merged were discarded. By aligning reads against IMGT, V, D and J genes, CDR3 length, and insertions or deletions at six rearrangement sites were assigned. Within each subset, clonotype counts were normalized to the number of sorted cells before true diversity and Gini coefficients were calculated with the tcR R package. The overlap coefficient, calculated on TCRB nucleotide sequences, was used to quantify repertoire sharing. Held by TCRdb, this immuneACCESS table contains in-frame sequences only and omits some clones. Under half of the omission traces to an unresolved V gene where checked; the cause of the rest is unknown. For V, J and clone size, that table is used; D and trimming come from the DNA. The sample table contains almost 350,000 clones; only one count was recorded for 6.5% to 10% of them. The top ten clones comprise 0.44% of the sample.

The sequence links TRBV12-2 to TRBJ2-5; the D call in the table, TRBD1, was not verified against the DNA. TRBV12-2 is marked as a pseudogene. The source is a woman aged 18-29 years in good health. The material sequenced was central memory CD4+ T cells from blood. The DNA reads as follows: TGTGCAAGTCGCCCCACCACAGACAGGGCGCAAGAGACCCAGTACTTC. This sequence encodes CASRPTTDRAQETQYF.